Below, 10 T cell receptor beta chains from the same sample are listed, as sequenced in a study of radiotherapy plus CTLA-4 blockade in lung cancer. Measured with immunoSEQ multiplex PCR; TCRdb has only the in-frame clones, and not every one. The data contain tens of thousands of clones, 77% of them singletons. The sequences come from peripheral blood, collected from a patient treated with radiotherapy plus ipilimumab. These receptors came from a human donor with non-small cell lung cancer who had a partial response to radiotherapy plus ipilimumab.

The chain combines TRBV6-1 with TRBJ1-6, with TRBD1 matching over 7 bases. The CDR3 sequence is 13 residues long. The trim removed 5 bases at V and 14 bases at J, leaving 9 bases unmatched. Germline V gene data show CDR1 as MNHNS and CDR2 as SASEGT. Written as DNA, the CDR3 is TGTGCCAGCAGTATGGACAGGCGGGGATCCCTCCACTTT. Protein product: CASSMDRRGSLHF.

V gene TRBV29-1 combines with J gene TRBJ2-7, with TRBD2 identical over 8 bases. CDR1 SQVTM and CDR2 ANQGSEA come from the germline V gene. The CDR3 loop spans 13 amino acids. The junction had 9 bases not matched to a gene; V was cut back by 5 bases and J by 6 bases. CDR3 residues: CSVTRTSGGEQYF. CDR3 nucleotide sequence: TGCAGCGTTACCCGGACAAGCGGGGGCGAGCAGTACTTC.

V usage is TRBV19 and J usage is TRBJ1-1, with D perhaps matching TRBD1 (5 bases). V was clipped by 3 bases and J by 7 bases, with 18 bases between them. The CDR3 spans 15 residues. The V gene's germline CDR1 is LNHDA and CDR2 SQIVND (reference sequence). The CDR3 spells CASSIRQGGVGEAFF. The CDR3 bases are TGTGCCAGTAGTATCCGGCAGGGCGGAGTGGGTGAAGCTTTCTTT.

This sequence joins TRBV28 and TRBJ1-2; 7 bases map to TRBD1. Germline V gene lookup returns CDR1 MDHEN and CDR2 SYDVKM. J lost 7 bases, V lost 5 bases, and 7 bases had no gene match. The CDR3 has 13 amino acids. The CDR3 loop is CASSTEYRGGYTF. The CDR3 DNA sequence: TGTGCCAGCAGTACGGAATACAGGGGTGGCTACACCTTC.

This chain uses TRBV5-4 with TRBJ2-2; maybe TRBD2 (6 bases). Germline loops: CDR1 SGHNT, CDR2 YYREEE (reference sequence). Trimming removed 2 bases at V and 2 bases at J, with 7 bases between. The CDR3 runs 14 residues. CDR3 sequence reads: CASSLGTNTGELFF. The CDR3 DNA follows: TGTGCCAGCAGCTTAGGGACTAACACCGGGGAGCTGTTTTTT. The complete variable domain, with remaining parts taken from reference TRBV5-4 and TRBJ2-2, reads ETGVTQSPTHLIKTRGQQVTLRCSSQSGHNTVSWYQQALGQGPQFIFQYYREEENGRGNFPPRFSGLQFPNYSSELNVNALELDDSALYLCASSLGTNTGELFFGEGSRLTVL.

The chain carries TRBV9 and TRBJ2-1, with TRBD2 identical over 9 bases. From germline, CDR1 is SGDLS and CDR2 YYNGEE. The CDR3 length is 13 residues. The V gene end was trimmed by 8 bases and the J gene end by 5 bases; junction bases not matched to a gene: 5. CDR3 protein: CASQRGENNEQFF. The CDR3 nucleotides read TGTGCCAGTCAGCGGGGGGAGAACAATGAGCAGTTCTTC.

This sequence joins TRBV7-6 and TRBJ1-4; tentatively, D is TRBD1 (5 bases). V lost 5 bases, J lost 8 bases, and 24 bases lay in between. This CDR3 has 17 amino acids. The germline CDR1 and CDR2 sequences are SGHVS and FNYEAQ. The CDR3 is CASSANRNKREWEKLFF. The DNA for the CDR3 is TGTGCCAGCAGCGCCAACAGGAACAAGCGAGAATGGGAAAAACTGTTTTTT.

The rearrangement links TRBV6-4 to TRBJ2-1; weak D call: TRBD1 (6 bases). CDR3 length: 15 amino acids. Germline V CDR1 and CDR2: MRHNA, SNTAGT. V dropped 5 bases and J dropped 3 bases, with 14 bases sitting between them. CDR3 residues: CASSPRGAGYNEQFF. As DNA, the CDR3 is TGTGCCAGCAGTCCCAGGGGTGCTGGCTACAATGAGCAGTTCTTC.

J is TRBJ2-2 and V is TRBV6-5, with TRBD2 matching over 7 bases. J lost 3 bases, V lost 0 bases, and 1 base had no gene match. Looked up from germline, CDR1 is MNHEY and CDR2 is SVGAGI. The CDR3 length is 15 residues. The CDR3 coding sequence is TGTGCCAGCAGTTACTCTAGCGGGTACACCGGGGAGCTGTTTTTT. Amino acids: CASSYSSGYTGELFF.

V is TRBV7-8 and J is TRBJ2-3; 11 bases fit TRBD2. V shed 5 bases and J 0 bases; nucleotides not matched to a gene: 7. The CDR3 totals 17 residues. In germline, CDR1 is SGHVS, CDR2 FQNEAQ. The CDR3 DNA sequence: TGTGCCAGCAGCCCGTATAGGACTAGCGGGAGCACAGATACGCAGTATTTT. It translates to CASSPYRTSGSTDTQYF.